The clone carrying this T cell receptor (beta chain) appeared a single time. Its cognate antigen is unknown. The data stem from a study of shared clonotypes between healthy human individuals. General study results and limits: Among the subsets, naive ones generally showed larger estimated richness than memory ones.

At deep level, the assay was performed. Measured with immunoSEQ multiplex PCR; TCRdb has only the in-frame clones, and not every one. The sample carries 600,000 to 750,000 clones, 55% to 75% recorded once. The receptor was derived from a woman aged 25 to 45 in good health. The material sequenced was memory CD4+ T cells sorted from blood. Regarding subset: CD45RA-negative fraction.

As DNA, the CDR3 is TGTGCCAGCAGCTTGGCGGGAACCCCCGAGCAGTACTTC. Its translation: CASSLAGTPEQYF. The chain recombines TRBV5-5 with TRBJ2-7, with a tentative D call TRBD2 (5 bases). The CDR3 totals 13 residues. Per the germline V gene, CDR1 is SGHKS and CDR2 is YYEKEE (reference sequence). Trimming shortened V by 0 bases and J by 6 bases, and 10 bases separated the two germline ends. The full variable domain, its missing parts supplied by reference TRBV5-5 and TRBJ2-7, is DAGVTQSPTHLIKTRGQQVTLRCSPISGHKSVSWYQQVLGQGPQFIFQYYEKEERGRGNFPDRFSARQFPNYSSELNVNALLLGDSALYLCASSLAGTPEQYFGPGTRLTVT.